These 29 T cell receptor beta chains share one sample of origin, sequenced in a study of cytomegalovirus exposure and HLA in healthy donors. PCR involved 60 Vbeta and 13 Jbeta primers. The assay was immunoSEQ multiplex PCR, and TCRdb's table has in-frame clones only and misses some. Of 110,000 to 150,000 clones in the sample, 80% were seen once. Sequenced input: PBMCs. The receptors come from a man in his forties in good health and CMV-seronegative.

This chain joins TRBV5-1 and TRBJ1-3; no reliable D call. Germline CDR1 is SGHRS and CDR2 is YFSETQ. This CDR3 is built from 14 residues. The V end was cut by 0 bases, the J end by 8 bases, with 12 bases between. The CDR3 nucleotides read TGCGCCAGCAGCTTGGTGAATCGTCGGGACACCATATATTTT. Translation gives CASSLVNRRDTIYF.

This clone appeared once. This chain uses TRBV28 with TRBJ2-7; 13 positions match TRBD2. The germline gives CDR1 MDHEN, CDR2 SYDVKM. CDR3 size: 17 residues. The J segment lost 0 bases and the V segment lost 3 bases, leaving 5 bases of the junction unmatched. CDR3 region: CASSFKTSGGSSYEQYF. DNA for the CDR3: TGTGCCAGCAGTTTCAAGACTAGCGGGGGGTCCTCCTACGAGCAGTACTTC.

V is TRBV7-8 and J is TRBJ2-2; possible D gene TRBD1, 6 bases. The closer fit of TRBJ1-3 to the DNA end suggests the J call may be wrong. Germline lookup yields CDR1 SGHVS and CDR2 FQNEAQ. CDR3 length: 16 residues. The CDR3 region is CASSLSSGVSGNTIYF. CDR3 DNA: TGTGCCAGCAGCTTAAGTTCAGGGGTCTCTGGAAACACCATATATTTT.

V usage is TRBV30 and J usage is TRBJ2-7; the match to TRBD1 covers 10 bases. J was trimmed by 7 bases and V by 5 bases; bases with no gene match: 5. CDR3 length: 12 residues. The V gene's germline CDR1 is GTSNPN and CDR2 SVGIG (reference sequence). CDR3 protein: CAWGQGGREQYF. The CDR3 DNA reads as TGTGCCTGGGGACAGGGGGGTCGGGAGCAGTACTTC.

The V gene is TRBV7-2, the J gene TRBJ1-5; TRBD1 matches 10 bases. J lost 2 bases, V lost 5 bases, and 9 bases had no gene match. The germline V gene encodes CDR1 SGHTA and CDR2 FQGNSA. The CDR3 has 17 residues. The CDR3 coding sequence is TGTGCCAGCAGCGCTAGACAGGGGGCATCCCGCAATCAGCCCCAGCATTTT. It yields the protein CASSARQGASRNQPQHF.

V usage is TRBV29-1 and J usage is TRBJ2-7; 7 bases fit TRBD1. This CDR3 is built from 12 residues. Germline CDR1 reads SQVTM; CDR2 reads ANQGSEA. The ends lost 8 bases at V and 6 bases at J; junction bases unmatched: 10. CDR3 residues: CSTRTGVSEQYF. CDR3 sequence (DNA): TGCAGCACGCGGACAGGTGTCTCCGAGCAGTACTTC.

This chain joins TRBV9 and TRBJ2-5; TRBD1 is a possible D gene (5 bases). The CDR3 runs to 14 residues. Germline V gene lookup returns CDR1 SGDLS and CDR2 YYNGEE. Trimming took off 0 bases at V and 2 bases at J, with 8 bases between the two ends. Here the CDR3 reads CASSVVDRQETQYF. DNA for the CDR3: TGTGCCAGCAGCGTAGTTGACAGACAAGAGACCCAGTACTTC.

The chain recombines TRBV6-5 with TRBJ1-1; D is unclear. V lost 4 bases, J lost 11 bases, and 17 bases lay in between. Looked up from germline, CDR1 is MNHEY and CDR2 is SVGAGI. The CDR3 sequence is 13 residues long. CDR3 sequence: CASSLLRAIEAFF. CDR3 nucleotide sequence: TGTGCCAGCAGTTTACTGCGAGCGATTGAGGCTTTCTTT.

V usage is TRBV2 and J usage is TRBJ1-1; D remains unclear. The CDR3 has 11 residues. Germline-derived CDR1 and CDR2 are SNHLY and FYNNEI. Trimming stripped 4 bases from V and 6 bases from J, with 6 bases between. The CDR3 nucleotides read TGTGCCAGCAGTGTCAGCGCTGAAGCTTTCTTT. Translating gives CASSVSAEAFF.

This clone appeared a single time. The V gene is TRBV18, the J gene TRBJ1-3; 8 bases line up with TRBD1. CDR1 and CDR2 (germline): KGHSH, LQKENI. J gave up 4 bases and V 3 bases, and 8 bases lay outside the gene matches. This CDR3 is 16 amino acids long. The CDR3 coding sequence is TGTGCCAGCTCACCTTCCGGGACAGGTCTAGGAAACACCATATATTTT. It translates to CASSPSGTGLGNTIYF. Full variable domain (missing parts from reference TRBV18 and TRBJ1-3): NAGVMQNPRHLVRRRGQEARLRCSPMKGHSHVYWYRQLPEEGLKFMVYLQKENIIDESGMPKERFSAEFPKEGPSILRIQQVVRGDSAAYFCASSPSGTGLGNTIYFGEGSWLTVV.

The rearrangement uses TRBV11-2 and TRBJ2-1; D gene ambiguous. There are 15 residues in the CDR3. V lost 5 bases and J 5 bases, leaving 16 bases between the germline ends. The germline V gene encodes CDR1 SGHAT and CDR2 FQNNGV. CDR3 DNA: TGTGCCAGCAGCCCTGGTACTTTAGTGAACAATGAGCAGTTCTTC. Protein sequence: CASSPGTLVNNEQFF.

The gene calls are TRBV19 and TRBJ2-6; TRBD1 is a possible D gene (6 bases). Germline V gene lookup returns CDR1 LNHDA and CDR2 SQIVND (reference sequence). CDR3 length: 17 residues. Trimming took 1 base from V and 2 from J, leaving 12 bases between them. DNA for the CDR3: TGTGCCAGTAGTATAGGGACAGACCAACCTGGGGCCAACGTCCTGACTTTC. Translating it yields CASSIGTDQPGANVLTF.

The rearrangement links TRBV18 to TRBJ2-1; possibly TRBD2 for D (7 bases). V was cut by 0 bases and J by 0 bases, with 15 bases left in between. The CDR3 has 18 residues. The germline gives CDR1 KGHSH, CDR2 LQKENI. The CDR3 region has the DNA TGTGCCAGCTCACCACCGACCGGCGGGGGCGACTCCTACAATGAGCAGTTCTTC. Amino acids: CASSPPTGGGDSYNEQFF.

V usage is TRBV7-9 and J usage is TRBJ1-1, with 7 positions matching TRBD1. There are 14 residues in the CDR3. CDR1 and CDR2 from the germline V gene are SEHNR and FQNEAQ (reference sequence). The J segment lost 4 bases and the V segment lost 9 bases, leaving 11 bases of the junction unmatched. CDR3 protein: CASLNYRGGTEAFF. As DNA, the CDR3 is TGTGCCAGTCTAAATTACAGGGGAGGCACTGAAGCTTTCTTT.

The chain uses TRBV29-1 and TRBJ2-2, with D possibly TRBD1 on 5 matching bases. CDR3 length: 14 residues. V was cut by 4 bases and J by 0 bases, with 9 bases left in between. Per germline, CDR1 SQVTM and CDR2 ANQGSEA. The DNA of the CDR3 is TGCAGCGTTGTCCCAGGGTCGAACACCGGGGAGCTGTTTTTT. It specifies CSVVPGSNTGELFF.

V usage is TRBV6-1 and J usage is TRBJ1-1, with a possible D match to TRBD1 (5 bases). The germline gives CDR1 MNHNS, CDR2 SASEGT. Trimming took 5 bases from V and 7 from J, leaving 17 bases between them. The CDR3 sequence is 14 residues long. CDR3 loop: CASSSAGVGGEAFF. For the CDR3, the DNA is TGTGCCAGCAGTTCTGCCGGGGTCGGGGGTGAAGCTTTCTTT.

The V call is TRBV6-5, the J call TRBJ1-1; 11 bases map to TRBD1. There are 16 residues in the CDR3. V lost 2 bases to trimming and J lost 3 bases; unmatched junction nucleotides: 5. Germline V gives CDR1 MNHEY, CDR2 SVGAGI. The DNA for the CDR3 is TGTGCCAGCAGTTACCGGGACAGGGGGATGGACACTGAAGCTTTCTTT. The encoded protein is CASSYRDRGMDTEAFF.

This clone showed up just once. The DNA of the CDR3 is TGTGCCAGCAGCGACCGGGACAGGGACTCTAACTATGGCTACACCTTC. This sequence encodes CASSDRDRDSNYGYTF. This chain links TRBV9 with TRBJ1-2; 9 bases line up with TRBD1. Germline V lookup: CDR1 SGDLS, CDR2 YYNGEE. V shed 3 bases, J shed 0 bases, and the junction held 6 bases outside the gene matches. CDR3 length equals 16 residues.

The count of this clone is one. The chain joins TRBV9 to TRBJ2-6; tentatively, D is TRBD1 (5 bases). CDR1 and CDR2 (germline): SGDLS, YYNGEE. Deletions cut 4 bases from V and 4 bases from J, with 12 bases between. The CDR3 is 15 residues long. Here the CDR3 DNA reads TGTGCCAGCAGCAACGGCAGGGCCGGGGCCAACGTCCTGACTTTC. Residues: CASSNGRAGANVLTF.

A few counts support this clone. The J gene is TRBJ2-2, the V gene TRBV10-2; TRBD1 matches 7 bases. With V trimmed by 6 bases and J by 0 bases, 4 bases remained unmatched. The CDR3 totals 15 residues. Germline loops: CDR1 WSHSY, CDR2 SAAADI. The CDR3, as DNA: TGCGCCAGCAGAGACGGGACAGCGAACACCGGGGAGCTGTTTTTT. Protein sequence: CASRDGTANTGELFF.

CDR3: CASSPPGHPNEKLFF. The CDR3 bases are TGTGCCAGCTCACCACCGGGACACCCTAATGAAAAACTGTTTTTT. The rearrangement uses TRBV18 and TRBJ1-4; weak D call: TRBD1 (6 bases). Germline V CDR1 and CDR2: KGHSH, LQKENI. The CDR3 is 15 amino acids. Trimming stripped 0 bases from V and 3 bases from J, with 8 bases between.

This clone came up a few times. The chain combines TRBV5-4 with TRBJ2-3; possible D gene TRBD2, 6 bases. This CDR3 has 15 amino acids. CDR1 is SGHNT and CDR2 is YYREEE in the germline V gene (reference sequence). Trimming left V 0 bases short and J 6 bases short, with 14 bases between. The CDR3 sequence: CASSLEGLPEDTQYF. DNA for the CDR3: TGTGCCAGCAGCTTGGAGGGACTCCCAGAGGATACGCAGTATTTT. The full variable domain, its missing parts supplied by reference TRBV5-4 and TRBJ2-3, is ETGVTQSPTHLIKTRGQQVTLRCSSQSGHNTVSWYQQALGQGPQFIFQYYREEENGRGNFPPRFSGLQFPNYSSELNVNALELDDSALYLCASSLEGLPEDTQYFGPGTRLTVL.

The J gene is TRBJ2-7, the V gene TRBV7-9; TRBD1 matches 9 bases. Germline CDR1 SEHNR, CDR2 FQNEAQ (reference sequence). CDR3 length equals 15 residues. V lost 6 bases and J lost 3; bases outside the gene matches: 9. The DNA of the CDR3 is TGTGCCAGCAGTCTCTTTCGGGACAGGGTCTACGAGCAGTACTTC. It encodes CASSLFRDRVYEQYF. The whole variable domain, filled in from reference TRBV7-9 and TRBJ2-7, reads DTGVSQNPRHKITKRGQNVTFRCDPISEHNRLYWYRQTLGQGPEFLTYFQNEAQLEKSRLLSDRFSAERPKGSFSTLEIQRTEQGDSAMYLCASSLFRDRVYEQYFGPGTRLTVT.

This chain links TRBV27 with TRBJ1-2, with 7 bases identical to TRBD1. This CDR3 contains 14 residues. The V segment lost 4 bases and the J segment 6 bases; nucleotides outside the gene matches: 8. From germline, CDR1 is MNHEY and CDR2 SMNVEV (reference sequence). CDR3 protein: CASSWTTGPDGYTF. The DNA for the CDR3 is TGTGCCAGCAGTTGGACGACAGGGCCGGATGGCTACACCTTC.

V is TRBV6-5 and J is TRBJ1-5, with 12 positions matching TRBD1. The CDR3 runs to 13 residues. V shed 8 bases, J shed 6 bases, and the junction held 2 bases outside the gene matches. Germline V gives CDR1 MNHEY, CDR2 SVGAGI. CDR3 nucleotides: TGTGCCAGCGGGGACAGGGGGCTTCAGCCCCAGCATTTT. Its protein product is CASGDRGLQPQHF.

In its sample, this clone was seen once. The CDR3 coding sequence is TGTGCCAGCAGCTTAGAGAGGGAAGATACGCAGTATTTT. This encodes CASSLEREDTQYF. This chain uses TRBV7-2 with TRBJ2-3, with D possibly being TRBD2 (5 bases). The CDR3 consists of 13 residues. V was trimmed by 1 base and J by 5 bases, leaving 7 bases between them. CDR1 is SGHTA and CDR2 is FQGNSA in the germline V gene.

Concerning this clone: An end of the junction differs from the germline gene, which may be a read error. This chain connects TRBV7-8 to TRBJ1-1, with TRBD1 matching 7 bases. This CDR3 contains 16 residues. CDR1 SGHVS and CDR2 FQNEAQ come from the germline V gene. As DNA, the CDR3 is TGTGCCAGCAGCTCCGTGACAGGGTTGGGGAACACTGGAGCTTTCTTT. It codes for CASSSVTGLGNTGAFF.

The V call is TRBV6-6, the J call TRBJ1-5; D possibly corresponds to TRBD1 (5 bases). Germline V gives CDR1 MNHNY, CDR2 SVGAGI (reference sequence). Trimming cost V 7 bases and J 3 bases, with 10 bases left between them. This CDR3 region has 13 residues. The CDR3, as DNA: TGTGCCAGCAACAGACAGATCAATCAGCCCCAGCATTTT. Its protein product is CASNRQINQPQHF.

This clone was recorded a few times. The chain joins TRBV29-1 to TRBJ1-1, with D hard to call. Trimming pared 3 bases from V and 4 bases from J, leaving 9 bases between. From germline, CDR1 is SQVTM and CDR2 ANQGSEA. The CDR3 runs to 12 residues. The CDR3 DNA reads as TGCAGCGTTGAGGTCCGGGGCACTGAAGCTTTCTTT. The encoded protein is CSVEVRGTEAFF.